These 17 T cell receptor beta chains originate from one sample sequenced in a study of blood T cells in healthy people across ages. The second PCR ran roughly 6 to 11 cycles with a sample-barcoded 5' primer and J-beta primers. TCRdb re-analysed the 5' RACE reads in MiXCR, keeping a single row per CDR3 protein. The table records 700,000 to 950,000 distinct CDR3 sequences, 35% to 45% of them present only once. The sequenced sample was blood. The source of these receptors is an older woman in good health.

This clonotype was found once. The V call is TRBV20-1, the J call TRBJ2-3; D is unclear. Germline CDR1 is DFQATT and CDR2 is SNEGSKA (reference sequence). V gave up 4 bases and J gave up 5 bases, with 19 bases separating them. This CDR3 region has 15 residues. The CDR3 DNA follows: TGCAGTGCTAACTCACTCGCGGAACATCAAGATACGCAGTATTTT. The encoded protein is CSANSLAEHQDTQYF.

V gene TRBV5-1 combines with J gene TRBJ2-5; 7 bases agree with TRBD2. Germline-derived CDR1 and CDR2 are SGHRS and YFSETQ. Trimming took 0 bases from V and 2 from J; bases not matched to a gene: 4. The CDR3 runs 15 residues. The CDR3 sequence: CASSLATSAQETQYF. CDR3 DNA sequence: TGCGCCAGCAGCTTGGCCACTAGCGCGCAAGAGACCCAGTACTTC.

The chain is built from TRBV7-2 and TRBJ2-3, with a possible D match to TRBD1 (6 bases). The V gene lost 4 bases and the J gene lost 4 bases, with 12 bases spanning the gap. In germline, CDR1 is SGHTA, CDR2 FQGNSA. The CDR3 totals 14 residues. Here the CDR3 DNA reads TGTGCCAGCAGCTCCCAACAGGGCCCAGATACGCAGTATTTT. Its protein product is CASSSQQGPDTQYF.

About this clonotype: The germline gene is not matched at one end of the junction; a read error may be the cause. CDR3 amino acids: CACSILTGCWADTQYF. The DNA of the CDR3 is TGTGCCTGCAGTATCCTCACAGGGTGTTGGGCAGATACGCAGTATTTT. The rearrangement links TRBV27 to TRBJ2-3; perhaps TRBD1 as D (6 bases). The CDR3 has 16 residues. Germline V gene lookup returns CDR1 MNHEY and CDR2 SMNVEV (reference sequence).

The gene calls are TRBV4-3 and TRBJ2-6, with D possibly being TRBD2 (5 bases). The germline V gene encodes CDR1 LGHNA and CDR2 YSLEER. The CDR3 is 16 amino acids. V shed 5 bases and J shed 3 bases, with 14 bases lying between them. This chain's CDR3 is CASSNSRGLGANVLTF. CDR3 bases: TGCGCCAGCAGCAACTCGAGAGGGCTTGGGGCCAACGTCCTGACTTTC.

This chain uses TRBV18 with TRBJ2-5; a possible D gene is TRBD1 (5 bases). Trimming removed 0 bases from V and 5 bases from J, with 13 bases in between. The V gene's germline CDR1 is KGHSH and CDR2 LQKENI. This CDR3 comprises 15 residues. CDR3 amino acids: CASSPPIQGDETQYF. As DNA, the CDR3 is TGTGCCAGCTCACCACCGATTCAAGGGGATGAGACCCAGTACTTC.

This clonotype was counted a few times. This chain uses TRBV7-2 with TRBJ1-6, with no clear D. CDR3 size: 12 residues. V shed 2 bases and J shed 10 bases, with 6 bases lying between them. The V gene's germline CDR1 is SGHTA and CDR2 FQGNSA. This CDR3 is CASSLNYSPLHF. The CDR3 bases are TGTGCCAGCAGCTTAAATTACTCACCCCTCCACTTT.

V gene TRBV6-2 or TRBV6-3 combines with J gene TRBJ1-1; D possibly corresponds to TRBD1 (6 bases). The V gene lost 2 bases and the J gene lost 4 bases, with 8 bases spanning the gap. Germline values: CDR1 MNHEY, CDR2 SVGEGT. The CDR3 sequence is 13 residues long. The CDR3 protein is CASSYVQGTEAFF. The CDR3 coding sequence is TGTGCCAGCAGTTACGTACAGGGCACTGAAGCTTTCTTT.

This chain uses TRBV4-2 with TRBJ1-3; TRBD1 is a possible D gene (6 bases). Per the germline V gene, CDR1 is LGHNA and CDR2 is YNFKEQ. The CDR3 spans 15 residues. Trimming pared 0 bases from V and 7 bases from J, leaving 13 bases between. The chain's CDR3 is CASSQDGPGANTIYF. In DNA, the CDR3 is TGTGCCAGCAGCCAAGATGGTCCGGGGGCCAACACCATATATTTT.

As to this clonotype: An end of the junction differs from the germline gene, which may be a read error. V and J are TRBV12-3 or TRBV12-4 and TRBJ1-2, with D hard to call. The CDR3 covers 13 residues. The CDR3: CASSLNSLSGHTF. The CDR3 DNA reads as TGTGCCAGCAGTTTGAACAGTCTTAGTGGCCACACCTTC.

CDR3 sequence (DNA): TGCGCCAGCAGAGGCCTAGCGGGGACCACCTACGAGCAGTACTTC. It codes for CASRGLAGTTYEQYF. The chain carries TRBV5-1 and TRBJ2-7, with TRBD2 matching 9 bases. Germline trimming cut 5 bases from V and 2 bases from J; bases unmatched to any gene: 8. The CDR3 is 15 amino acids. Germline lookup yields CDR1 SGHRS and CDR2 YFSETQ. Filled out from reference TRBV5-1 and TRBJ2-7, the complete variable domain reads KAGVTQTPRYLIKTRGQQVTLSCSPISGHRSVSWYQQTPGQGLQFLFEYFSETQRNKGNFPGRFSGRQFSNSRSEMNVSTLELGDSALYLCASRGLAGTTYEQYFGPGTRLTVT.

The chain employs TRBV21-1 and TRBJ2-7; TRBD1 reflects the table's D call only, with no check against the DNA. TRBV21-1 is a pseudogene locus. The CDR3 is made up of 17 amino acids. The CDR3 DNA reads as TGTGCCAGCAGCATCACAGGGGGACGTGGGCCAGACTACGAGCAGTACTTC. Its protein is CASSITGGRGPDYEQYF.

This chain uses TRBV19 with TRBJ2-1, with D perhaps TRBD1 or TRBD2 (5 bases each). Per germline, CDR1 LNHDA and CDR2 SQIVND (reference sequence). V was pared by 5 bases and J by 4 bases, with 18 bases between. This CDR3 has 16 amino acids. Here the CDR3 reads CASSPTRDVLYNEQFF. CDR3 coding DNA: TGTGCCAGTAGTCCGACACGGGACGTCCTTTACAATGAGCAGTTCTTC.

Many counts were recorded for this clonotype. The V call is TRBV20-1, the J call TRBJ2-1, with TRBD2 matching over 13 bases. This CDR3 has 15 residues. Germline V gene data show CDR1 as DFQATT and CDR2 as SNEGSKA (reference sequence). With V trimmed by 5 bases and J by 12 bases, 13 bases remained unmatched. The CDR3 loop is CSARLTSGGSQAQFF. DNA of the CDR3: TGCAGTGCTCGACTGACTAGCGGGGGGTCCCAGGCGCAGTTCTTC.

A remark on this clonotype: This may be a read error: a much more frequent sequence differs by one nucleotide. The genes are TRBV7-2 and TRBJ2-3; tentative D call: TRBD2 (5 bases). The CDR3 is 16 residues long. Germline loops: CDR1 SGHTA, CDR2 FQGNSA. In DNA, the CDR3 is TGTGCCAGCAGCTCCCTTAGAGGGAGCTACACAGATGCGCAGTATTTT. Protein product: CASSSLRGSYTDAQYF.

This chain joins TRBV3-1 and TRBJ1-1; no reliable D call. Trimming removed 2 bases at V and 5 bases at J, with 9 bases between. From germline, CDR1 is LGHDT and CDR2 YNNKEL (reference sequence). CDR3 length equals 13 residues. As DNA, the CDR3 is TGTGCCAGCAGCCAATCTCAGGCGACTGAAGCTTTCTTT. Residues: CASSQSQATEAFF.

The chain combines TRBV20-1 with TRBJ2-7, with D maybe TRBD1 (5 bases). The DNA end is a closer match to TRBJ2-5, so the J assignment may be wrong. Germline CDR1 reads DFQATT; CDR2 reads SNEGSKA (reference sequence). CDR3 size: 14 residues. The CDR3 DNA follows: TGCAGTGCTAGAATAGGGGTATCTTGGGAGACCCAGTACTTC. This codes for CSARIGVSWETQYF.